This is a list of T cell receptor beta chains from one sample in a study of blood T cell repertoires in COVID-19. Only in-frame clones appear in the TCRdb table, and some are missing; sequencing was by immunoSEQ multiplex PCR. The sample holds a few hundred thousand clones; about four fifths are singletons and the top ten take roughly 3.3%. Sequenced: peripheral blood. All receptors derive from a woman under 30 with acute or convalescent COVID-19. Both conserved end residues are part of each CDR3. A D gene is named only where the DNA matches it firmly. Where a row states a size, it is once, few, many or the class of an expanded clone; other rows omit it.

d_call	clone_size	cdr3_length	j_call	v_call	cdr3_aa	cdr3_nt
TRBD2	NA	16	TRBJ2-1	TRBV7-2	CASSWGLAGKFGEQFF	TGTGCCAGCAGCTGGGGACTAGCGGGAAAGTTTGGTGAGCAGTTCTTC
TRBD1	few	13	TRBJ1-1	TRBV30	CAWEGTANTEAFF	TGTGCCTGGGAAGGGACAGCGAACACTGAAGCTTTCTTT
NA	once	16	TRBJ2-3	TRBV14	CASSPTAGPRTDTQYF	TGTGCCAGCAGCCCGACAGCTGGACCACGCACAGATACGCAGTATTTT
NA	NA	15	TRBJ2-7	TRBV6-5	CASMRLTVPSYEQYF	TGTGCCAGCATGCGGCTGACAGTTCCCTCCTACGAGCAGTACTTC
TRBD1	NA	13	TRBJ1-2	TRBV15	CATSRNRGEGYTF	TGTGCCACCAGCCGAAACAGGGGGGAAGGCTACACCTTC
TRBD1	NA	15	TRBJ1-1	TRBV5-1	CASSFLRQGVPEAFF	TGCGCCAGCAGCTTTTTAAGACAGGGTGTCCCTGAAGCTTTCTTT
NA	few	16	TRBJ2-2	TRBV10-2	CASSEVLEVNTGELFF	TGCGCCAGCAGTGAGGTGCTAGAGGTTAACACCGGGGAGCTGTTTTTT
TRBD1	NA	14	TRBJ2-2	TRBV5-1	CASSWGQEAGELFF	TGCGCCAGCAGCTGGGGACAGGAGGCCGGGGAGCTGTTTTTT
TRBD2	NA	16	TRBJ2-1	TRBV27	CASSLRVAGNYNEQFF	TGTGCCAGCAGTTTAAGGGTAGCGGGGAATTACAATGAGCAGTTCTTC
NA	NA	14	TRBJ2-2	TRBV5-1	CASRGAEGTGELFF	TGCGCCAGCAGGGGAGCTGAGGGAACCGGGGAGCTGTTTTTT
TRBD1	NA	13	TRBJ2-5	TRBV19	CASSGDSQSPQYF	TGTGCCAGTTCTGGGGACAGCCAAAGTCCCCAGTACTTC
NA	NA	15	TRBJ2-2	TRBV6-5	CASREGASSTGELFF	TGTGCCAGCAGGGAGGGGGCGTCGAGCACCGGGGAGCTGTTTTTT
TRBD1	NA	16	TRBJ2-3	TRBV29-1	CSVPNRDRGRADTQYF	TGCAGCGTTCCCAATCGGGACAGGGGGCGCGCCGATACGCAGTATTTT
TRBD1	NA	14	TRBJ1-4	TRBV6-5	CASMTGGLNEKLFF	TGTGCCAGCATGACAGGGGGACTTAATGAAAAACTGTTTTTT
NA	NA	17	TRBJ2-7	TRBV28	CASSLFWGRKNSYEQYF	TGTGCCAGCAGTTTATTTTGGGGCAGGAAGAATTCCTACGAGCAGTACTTC
NA	NA	15	TRBJ2-2	TRBV6-2/TRBV6-3	CASSYSTGNTGELFF	TGTGCCAGCAGTTACTCGACAGGGAACACCGGGGAGCTGTTTTTT
NA	NA	15	TRBJ1-1	TRBV7-9	CASSLGGGPNTEAFF	TGTGCCAGCAGCTTAGGGGGAGGGCCGAACACTGAAGCTTTCTTT
TRBD2	NA	13	TRBJ2-1	TRBV6-5	CASTPPSGSDQFF	TGTGCCAGCACCCCCCCTAGCGGGAGTGACCAGTTCTTC
TRBD1	NA	18	TRBJ1-1	TRBV10-3	CAISSVSETGIMNTEAFF	TGTGCCATCAGTTCGGTATCCGAGACAGGGATCATGAACACTGAAGCTTTCTTT
TRBD2	NA	19	TRBJ2-2	TRBV6-2/TRBV6-3	CASSYSGLAGVLDTGELFF	TGTGCCAGCAGTTACTCGGGACTAGCGGGAGTTTTGGACACCGGGGAGCTGTTTTTT
TRBD2	NA	16	TRBJ2-1	TRBV6-5	CASSYGGGGTLHEQFF	TGTGCCAGCAGTTACGGTGGCGGGGGGACTTTGCATGAGCAGTTCTTC
NA	NA	14	TRBJ1-5	TRBV7-9	CASSHDSGNQPQHF	TGTGCCAGCAGCCACGACAGCGGCAATCAGCCCCAGCATTTT
TRBD2	NA	13	TRBJ2-7	TRBV29-1	CSVTSGSAHEQYF	TGCAGCGTCACTAGCGGGAGTGCCCACGAGCAGTACTTC
NA	once	15	TRBJ2-7	TRBV6-5	CAIHSGQTSPYEQYF	TGTGCCATCCATTCAGGACAGACAAGCCCATACGAGCAGTACTTC
NA	NA	14	TRBJ1-4	TRBV18	CASSPNQVNEKLFF	TGTGCCAGCTCACCAAACCAGGTTAATGAAAAACTGTTTTTT
NA	NA	15	TRBJ1-4	TRBV2	CASSLRQTINEKLFF	TGTGCCAGCAGCCTAAGACAGACCATTAATGAAAAACTGTTTTTT
TRBD1	NA	14	TRBJ1-1	TRBV2	CASSGQGVNTEAFF	TGTGCCAGCAGTGGACAGGGTGTGAACACTGAAGCTTTCTTT
NA	NA	14	TRBJ2-7	TRBV5-1	CASTPGRGWGEQYF	TGCGCCAGCACCCCAGGAAGGGGTTGGGGCGAGCAGTACTTC
NA	NA	12	TRBJ1-3	TRBV30	CAWSRDTNTIYF	TGTGCCTGGAGCAGGGACACAAACACCATATATTTT
TRBD2	NA	15	TRBJ2-1	TRBV7-9	CASSLAGGRDNEQFF	TGTGCCAGCAGCTTAGCGGGCGGGAGGGACAATGAGCAGTTCTTC
NA	NA	14	TRBJ2-2	TRBV28	CASSFTGRAGELFF	TGTGCCAGCAGTTTTACCGGGCGGGCCGGGGAGCTGTTTTTT
TRBD2	NA	15	TRBJ2-7	TRBV6-5	CASSTQGLAGAEQYF	TGTGCCAGCAGCACCCAGGGACTAGCGGGAGCCGAGCAGTACTTC
TRBD1	NA	17	TRBJ2-3	TRBV4-1	CASSRSNRDRSTDTQYF	TGCGCCAGCAGCCGGTCGAATCGGGACAGGAGCACAGATACGCAGTATTTT
NA	NA	15	TRBJ2-4	TRBV20-1	CSASRTLLAKNIQYF	TGCAGTGCTAGTCGGACACTTCTAGCCAAAAACATTCAGTACTTC
NA	NA	12	TRBJ1-5	TRBV15	CATSRDQQPQHF	TGTGCCACCAGCAGAGATCAGCAGCCCCAGCATTTT
TRBD2	NA	15	TRBJ2-5	TRBV9	CASSPGWGGQETQYF	TGTGCCAGCAGCCCTGGGTGGGGGGGCCAAGAGACCCAGTACTTC
NA	NA	17	TRBJ2-2	TRBV5-1	CASSLEAGKAGTGELFF	TGCGCCAGCAGCTTGGAGGCAGGGAAAGCAGGCACCGGGGAGCTGTTTTTT
TRBD1	NA	15	TRBJ1-1	TRBV6-5	CASSYSTGADTEAFF	TGTGCCAGCAGTTACTCGACAGGGGCTGACACTGAAGCTTTCTTT
NA	NA	19	TRBJ2-5	TRBV3-1/TRBV3-2	CASSQGLRVQARIGETQYF	TGTGCCAGCAGCCAGGGTCTTCGTGTACAGGCGAGAATCGGAGAGACCCAGTACTTC
TRBD1	NA	15	TRBJ1-2	TRBV5-1	CASSPSGQGIYGYTF	TGCGCCAGCAGCCCCTCGGGACAGGGGATCTATGGCTACACCTTC
TRBD1	NA	15	TRBJ1-3	TRBV5-1	CASSLIGQALDTIYF	TGCGCCAGCAGCCTTATAGGACAGGCCCTTGACACCATATATTTT
TRBD2	NA	16	TRBJ2-1	TRBV9	CASSSGTSAEVNEQFF	TGTGCCAGCAGTTCCGGGACTAGCGCAGAGGTCAATGAGCAGTTCTTC
TRBD1	NA	14	TRBJ1-5	TRBV6-5	CASSLQGGDQPQHF	TGTGCCAGCAGTTTACAGGGGGGCGATCAGCCCCAGCATTTT
TRBD2	NA	16	TRBJ2-3	TRBV9	CASSGGTSGFTDTQYF	TGTGCCAGCAGCGGTGGGACTAGCGGATTCACAGATACGCAGTATTTT